Here is one T cell receptor (beta chain) with its context. Its antigen is unidentified. A second PCR, run for about 7 to 11 cycles, used a sample-barcoded 5' primer plus a J-beta primer mix. One entry per CDR3 protein, called by TCRdb with MiXCR from the 5' RACE reads. The top ten hold 23% of the sample, which has some 1,800,000 distinct CDR3 sequences, 35% to 50% seen once. The data were obtained in a study of blood T cells in healthy people across ages. Study-level background: In model experiments, template switching was able to capture about one barcoded beta molecule for every two T cells that were present. Study results and caveats: Relative to aged donors, long-lived donors carried more naive CD4+ cells and displayed higher diversity.

Germline V gene lookup returns CDR1 DFQATT and CDR2 SNEGSKA (reference sequence). Trimming took 8 bases from V and 0 from J, leaving 17 bases between them. This CDR3 is built from 15 residues. This sequence joins TRBV20-1 and TRBJ1-3; the D gene is possibly TRBD1 (5 bases). The clonotype was recovered from a human donor in good health. The sample was blood. This CDR3 reads CSIEQANPSGNTIYF. In nucleotides, the CDR3 is TGCAGTATCGAACAGGCCAACCCCTCTGGAAACACCATATATTTT.